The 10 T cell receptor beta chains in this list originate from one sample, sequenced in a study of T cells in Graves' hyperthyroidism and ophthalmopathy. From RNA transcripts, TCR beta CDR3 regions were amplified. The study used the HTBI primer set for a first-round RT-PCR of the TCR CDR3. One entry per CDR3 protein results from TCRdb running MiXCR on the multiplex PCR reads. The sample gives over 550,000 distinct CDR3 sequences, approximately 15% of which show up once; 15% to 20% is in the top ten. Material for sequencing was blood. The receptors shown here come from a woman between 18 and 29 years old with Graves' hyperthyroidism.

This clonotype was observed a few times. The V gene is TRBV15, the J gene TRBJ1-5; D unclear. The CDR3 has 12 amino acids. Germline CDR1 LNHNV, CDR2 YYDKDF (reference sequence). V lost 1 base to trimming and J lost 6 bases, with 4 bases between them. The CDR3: CATSRVPQPQHF. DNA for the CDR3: TGTGCCACCAGCAGAGTCCCTCAGCCCCAGCATTTT.

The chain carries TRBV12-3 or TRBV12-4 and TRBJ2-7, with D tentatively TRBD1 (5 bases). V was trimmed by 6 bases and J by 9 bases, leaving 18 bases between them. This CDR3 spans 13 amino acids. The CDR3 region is CASSTWGQRGQYF. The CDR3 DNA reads TGTGCCAGCAGCACATGGGGCCAGAGAGGGCAGTACTTC.

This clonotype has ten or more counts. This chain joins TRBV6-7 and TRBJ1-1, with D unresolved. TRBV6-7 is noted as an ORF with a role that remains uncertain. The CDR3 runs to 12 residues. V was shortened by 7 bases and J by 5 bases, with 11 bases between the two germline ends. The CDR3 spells CASITRGTEAFF. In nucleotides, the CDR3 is TGTGCCAGCATAACCCGTGGGACTGAAGCTTTCTTT.

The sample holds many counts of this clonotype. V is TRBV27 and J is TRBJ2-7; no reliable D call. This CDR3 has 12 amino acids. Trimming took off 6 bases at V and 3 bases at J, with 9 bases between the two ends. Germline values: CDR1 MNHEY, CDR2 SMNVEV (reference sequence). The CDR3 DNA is TGTGCCAGCAGGGGAATTGGCTACGAGCAGTACTTC. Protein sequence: CASRGIGYEQYF.

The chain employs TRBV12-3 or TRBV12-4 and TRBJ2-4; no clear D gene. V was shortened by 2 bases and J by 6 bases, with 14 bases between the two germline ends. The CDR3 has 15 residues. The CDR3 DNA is TGTGCCAGCAGTTTAAGACGGTCCTCTGGAAACATTCAGTACTTC. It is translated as CASSLRRSSGNIQYF.

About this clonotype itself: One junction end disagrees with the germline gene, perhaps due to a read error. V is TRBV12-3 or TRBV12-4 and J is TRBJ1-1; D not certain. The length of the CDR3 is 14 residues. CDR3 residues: CASGLGHQNTEAFF. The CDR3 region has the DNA TGTGCCAGCGGTTTAGGGCATCAGAACACTGAAGCTTTCTTT.

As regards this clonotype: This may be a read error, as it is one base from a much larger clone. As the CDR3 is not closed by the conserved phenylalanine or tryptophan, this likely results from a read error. CDR3 in DNA: TGTGCCAGCAGCTTATCCACCGTGAGCGGGGAGCTGTTTTCT. It specifies CASSLSTVSGELFS. This chain joins TRBV7-9 and TRBJ2-2; D is ambiguous. Per germline, CDR1 SEHNR and CDR2 FQNEAQ (reference sequence). The germline V and J ends were trimmed by 2 bases and 7 bases, with 11 bases remaining between them. The CDR3 runs 14 residues.

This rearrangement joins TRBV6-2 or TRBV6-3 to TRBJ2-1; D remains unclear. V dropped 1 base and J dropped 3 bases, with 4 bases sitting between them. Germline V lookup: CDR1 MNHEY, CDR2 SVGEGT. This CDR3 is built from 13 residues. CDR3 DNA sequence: TGTGCCAGCAGTTACTACAGCTACAATGAGCAGTTCTTC. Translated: CASSYYSYNEQFF.

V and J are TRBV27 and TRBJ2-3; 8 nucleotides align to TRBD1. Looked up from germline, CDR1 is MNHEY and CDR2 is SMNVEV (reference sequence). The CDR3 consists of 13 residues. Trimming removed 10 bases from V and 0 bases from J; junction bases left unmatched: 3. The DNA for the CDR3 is TGTGCCACGCGACAGGGGAGCACAGATACGCAGTATTTT. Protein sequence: CATRQGSTDTQYF.

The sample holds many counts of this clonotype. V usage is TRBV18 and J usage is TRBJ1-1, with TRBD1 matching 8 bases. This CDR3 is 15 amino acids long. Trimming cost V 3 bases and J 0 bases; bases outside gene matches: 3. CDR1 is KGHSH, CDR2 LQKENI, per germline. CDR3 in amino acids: CASSPRTGLNTEAFF. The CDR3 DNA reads TGTGCCAGCTCACCCCGGACAGGGCTGAACACTGAAGCTTTCTTT. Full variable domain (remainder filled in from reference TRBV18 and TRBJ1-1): NAGVMQNPRHLVRRRGQEARLRCSPMKGHSHVYWYRQLPEEGLKFMVYLQKENIIDESGMPKERFSAEFPKEGPSILRIQQVVRGDSAAYFCASSPRTGLNTEAFFGQGTRLTVV.